Below are 4 T cell receptor beta chains sequenced from a single sample in a study of control samples from healthy donors and cancer patients (dated by TCRdb to about 2020). The method was the immunoSEQ multiplex PCR assay. TCRdb carries this immuneACCESS record with in-frame sequences only. Its versions omit some clonotypes, under half of them owing to an unresolved V gene in the studies checked, with the rest unexplained. This sample has tens of thousands of clones in its table, and approximately 88% of those were observed once. The top ten clonotypes cover approximately 16% of the sample. Specimen: blood. Source of these receptors: a man aged 45 to 65 in good health.

This chain joins TRBV19 and TRBJ1-1; D remains ambiguous. V lost 7 bases, J lost 6 bases, and 15 bases lay in between. Germline loops: CDR1 LNHDA, CDR2 SQIVND (reference sequence). The CDR3 length is 13 residues. CDR3 sequence reads: CASNGSPGAEAFF. In DNA, the CDR3 is TGTGCCAGTAACGGTTCGCCCGGGGCTGAAGCTTTCTTT.

V is TRBV30 and J is TRBJ1-5; a possible D gene is TRBD1 (6 bases). The CDR3 is 15 residues long. V was shortened by 1 base and J by 0 bases, with 10 bases between the two germline ends. Germline values: CDR1 GTSNPN, CDR2 SVGIG (reference sequence). This CDR3 is CAWSEGGSSNQPQHF. In DNA form, the CDR3 reads TGTGCCTGGAGTGAGGGGGGCTCTAGCAATCAGCCCCAGCATTTT.

The chain is built from TRBV29-1 and TRBJ1-1, with 8 bases that match TRBD1. There are 12 residues in the CDR3. J was trimmed by 5 bases and V by 6 bases; bases with no gene match: 5. From germline, CDR1 is SQVTM and CDR2 ANQGSEA. The CDR3 DNA reads as TGCAGCGTGACGACAGGGGCGACTGAAGCTTTCTTT. Translating gives CSVTTGATEAFF.

The chain employs TRBV7-2 and TRBJ2-1; either TRBD1 or TRBD2 may supply D (5 bases each). V lost 4 bases, J lost 4 bases, and 11 bases lay in between. Germline-derived CDR1 and CDR2 are SGHTA and FQGNSA. The CDR3 runs 14 residues. CDR3: CASSWGREYNEQFF. The CDR3 DNA is TGTGCCAGCAGCTGGGGACGGGAATACAATGAGCAGTTCTTC.